The clone carrying this TCR beta chain occurred a few times. Its cognate antigen is unknown. It was via CD45RO/CCR7/CD25/CD127/CD95/CD27 that CD4+ naive, central memory, regulatory and stem cell-like memory cells were sorted. The data were obtained in a study of beta chain features in type 1 diabetes. Study summary: Investigators examined some 100 million sorted cells across all samples. General study findings and limits: Shortening that was moderate but significant affected the TCRB CDR3s of Type 1 diabetes patients in all four CD4+ subsets. When VDJ junctions were examined, type 1 diabetes patients showed fewer insertions and more deletions.

The whole isolated RNA underwent reverse transcription, so sequencing captured expressed TCRB transcripts. Using immunoSEQ multiplex PCR, the repertoire was profiled, and TCRdb retains in-frame clones only, with some absent. The data show a few hundred thousand clones, about 13% seen once. The CDR3 is 17 residues long. The germline CDR1 and CDR2 sequences are GTSNPN and SVGIG (reference sequence). V was trimmed by 2 bases and J by 0 bases, leaving 19 bases between them. Material for sequencing was naive CD4+ T cells from blood. V usage is TRBV30 and J usage is TRBJ1-1; D is perhaps TRBD1 (5 bases). This clonotype originated in a woman aged 18-29 years with type 1 diabetes. CDR3 DNA: TGTGCCTGGAGTCCTCCTAAAGTGGGGGGACTGAACACTGAAGCTTTCTTT. It codes for CAWSPPKVGGLNTEAFF.